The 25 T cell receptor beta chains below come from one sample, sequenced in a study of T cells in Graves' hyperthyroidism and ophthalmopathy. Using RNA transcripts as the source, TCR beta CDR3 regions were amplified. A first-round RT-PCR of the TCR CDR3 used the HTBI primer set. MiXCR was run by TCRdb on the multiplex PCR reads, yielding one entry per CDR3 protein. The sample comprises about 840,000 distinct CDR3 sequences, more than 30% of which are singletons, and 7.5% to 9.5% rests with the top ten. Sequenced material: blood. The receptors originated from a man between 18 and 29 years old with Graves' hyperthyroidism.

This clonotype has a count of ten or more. The CDR3 DNA follows: TGCAGCGTTTCAAGGGGAAACACCATATATTTT. It translates to CSVSRGNTIYF. The chain employs TRBV29-1 and TRBJ1-3; no reliable D call. Germline CDR1 and CDR2: SQVTM and ANQGSEA. V gave up 5 bases and J gave up 4 bases, with 6 bases separating them. The CDR3 sequence is 11 residues long.

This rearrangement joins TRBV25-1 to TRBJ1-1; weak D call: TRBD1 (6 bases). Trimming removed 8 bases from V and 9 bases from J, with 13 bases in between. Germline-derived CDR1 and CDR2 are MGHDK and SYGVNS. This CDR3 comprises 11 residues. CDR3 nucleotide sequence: TGTGCCAGCGTTGGAGGGGGTCAAGCTTTCTTT. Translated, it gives CASVGGGQAFF.

The DNA for the CDR3 is TGTGCCAGCAGGGACGAGACCAGGCATGGCTACACCTTC. Amino acid sequence: CASRDETRHGYTF. V and J are TRBV2 and TRBJ1-2; D is unclear. V lost 6 bases and J lost 6, with 14 bases in between. CDR3 length: 13 amino acids. Looked up from germline, CDR1 is SNHLY and CDR2 is FYNNEI.

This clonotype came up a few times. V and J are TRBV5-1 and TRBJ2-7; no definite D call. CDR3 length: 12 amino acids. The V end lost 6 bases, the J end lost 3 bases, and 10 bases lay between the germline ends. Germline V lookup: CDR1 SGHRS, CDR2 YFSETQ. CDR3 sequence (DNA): TGCGCCAGCACCTCGACTGGCTACGAGCAGTACTTC. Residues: CASTSTGYEQYF.

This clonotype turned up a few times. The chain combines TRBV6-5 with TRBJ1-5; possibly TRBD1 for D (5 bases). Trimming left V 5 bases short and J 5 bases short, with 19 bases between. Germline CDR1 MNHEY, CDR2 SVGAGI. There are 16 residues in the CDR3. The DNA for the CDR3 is TGTGCCAGCAGTGAAGGGGTGTATCGGGACGATCAGCCCCAGCATTTT. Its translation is CASSEGVYRDDQPQHF.

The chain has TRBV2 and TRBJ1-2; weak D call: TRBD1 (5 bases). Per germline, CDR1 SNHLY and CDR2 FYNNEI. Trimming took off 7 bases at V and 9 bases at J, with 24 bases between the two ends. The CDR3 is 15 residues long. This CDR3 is CASKTGTTTAYRYTF. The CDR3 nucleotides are TGTGCCAGCAAGACCGGGACGACCACCGCGTATCGCTACACCTTC.

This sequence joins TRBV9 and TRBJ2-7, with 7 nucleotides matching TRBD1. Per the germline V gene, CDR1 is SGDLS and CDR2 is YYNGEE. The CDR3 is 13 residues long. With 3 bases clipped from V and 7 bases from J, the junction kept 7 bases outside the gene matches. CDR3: CASSAWTGSEQYF. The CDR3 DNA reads TGTGCCAGCAGCGCATGGACAGGTTCAGAGCAGTACTTC.

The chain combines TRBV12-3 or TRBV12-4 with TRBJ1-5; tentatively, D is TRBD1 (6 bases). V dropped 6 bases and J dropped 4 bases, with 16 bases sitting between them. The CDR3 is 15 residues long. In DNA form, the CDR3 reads TGTGCCAGCAGGTTTACCGGGACACCTAATCAGCCCCAGCATTTT. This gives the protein CASRFTGTPNQPQHF.

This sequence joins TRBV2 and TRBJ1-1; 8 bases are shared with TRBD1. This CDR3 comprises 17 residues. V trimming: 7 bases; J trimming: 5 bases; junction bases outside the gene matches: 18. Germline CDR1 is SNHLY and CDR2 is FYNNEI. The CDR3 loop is CASTISRPGQAWTEAFF. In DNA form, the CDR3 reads TGTGCCAGCACCATAAGCCGACCGGGACAGGCGTGGACTGAAGCTTTCTTT. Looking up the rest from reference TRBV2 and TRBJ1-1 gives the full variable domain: EPEVTQTPSHQVTQMGQEVILRCVPISNHLYFYWYRQILGQKVEFLVSFYNNEISEKSEIFDDQFSVERPDGSNFTLKIRSTKLEDSAMYFCASTISRPGQAWTEAFFGQGTRLTVV.

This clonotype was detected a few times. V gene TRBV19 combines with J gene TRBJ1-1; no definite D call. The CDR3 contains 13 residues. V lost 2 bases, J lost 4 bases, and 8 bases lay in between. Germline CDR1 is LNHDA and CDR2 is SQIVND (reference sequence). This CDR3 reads CASSISVSTEAFF. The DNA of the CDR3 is TGTGCCAGTAGTATAAGCGTAAGCACTGAAGCTTTCTTT.

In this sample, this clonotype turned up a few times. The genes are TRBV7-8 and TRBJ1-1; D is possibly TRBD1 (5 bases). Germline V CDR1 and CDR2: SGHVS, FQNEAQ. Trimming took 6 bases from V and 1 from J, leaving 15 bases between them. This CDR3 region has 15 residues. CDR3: CASRIPGTENTEAFF. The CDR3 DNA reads TGTGCCAGCAGAATCCCCGGGACGGAGAACACTGAAGCTTTCTTT.

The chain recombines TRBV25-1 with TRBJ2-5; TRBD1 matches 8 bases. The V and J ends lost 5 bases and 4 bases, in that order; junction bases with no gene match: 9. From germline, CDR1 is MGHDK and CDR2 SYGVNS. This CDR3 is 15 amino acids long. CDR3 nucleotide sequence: TGTGCCAGCAGTCCCTCTCAGGGGGCTGGAGAGACCCAGTACTTC. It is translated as CASSPSQGAGETQYF.

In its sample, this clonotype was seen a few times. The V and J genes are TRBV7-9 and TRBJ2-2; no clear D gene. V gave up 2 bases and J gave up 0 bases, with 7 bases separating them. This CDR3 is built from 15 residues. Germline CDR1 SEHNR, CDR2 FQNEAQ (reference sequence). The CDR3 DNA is TGTGCCAGCAGCTTAATAGTATCGAACACCGGGGAGCTGTTTTTT. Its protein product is CASSLIVSNTGELFF. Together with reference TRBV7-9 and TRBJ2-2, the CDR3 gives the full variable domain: DTGVSQNPRHKITKRGQNVTFRCDPISEHNRLYWYRQTLGQGPEFLTYFQNEAQLEKSRLLSDRFSAERPKGSFSTLEIQRTEQGDSAMYLCASSLIVSNTGELFFGEGSRLTVL.

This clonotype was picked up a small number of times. The CDR3 region has the DNA TGTGCCAGCAGCTCGTGGACTGCTAGGACGCAGTATTTT. It is translated as CASSSWTARTQYF. The chain uses TRBV7-9 and TRBJ2-3, with a weak D call TRBD2 (5 bases). This CDR3 is built from 13 residues. Trimming stripped 4 bases from V and 9 bases from J, with 14 bases between. Germline lookup yields CDR1 SEHNR and CDR2 FQNEAQ (reference sequence).

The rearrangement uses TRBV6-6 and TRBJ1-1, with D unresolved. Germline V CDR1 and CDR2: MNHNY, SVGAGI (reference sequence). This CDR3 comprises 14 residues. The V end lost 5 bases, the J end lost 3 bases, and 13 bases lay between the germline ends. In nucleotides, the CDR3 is TGTGCCAGCAGTCCTACCGTTGAGGACACTGAAGCTTTCTTT. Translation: CASSPTVEDTEAFF.

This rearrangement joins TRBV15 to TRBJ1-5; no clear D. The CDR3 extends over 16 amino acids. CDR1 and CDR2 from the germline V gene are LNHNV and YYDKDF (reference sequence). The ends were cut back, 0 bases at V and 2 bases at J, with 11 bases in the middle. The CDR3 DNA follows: TGTGCCACCAGCAGAGATATTGGTCAGGGCAATCAGCCCCAGCATTTT. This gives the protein CATSRDIGQGNQPQHF. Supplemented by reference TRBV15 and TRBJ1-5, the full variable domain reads DAMVIQNPRYQVTQFGKPVTLSCSQTLNHNVMYWYQQKSSQAPKLLFHYYDKDFNNEADTPDNFQSRRPNTSFCFLDIRSPGLGDTAMYLCATSRDIGQGNQPQHFGDGTRLSIL.

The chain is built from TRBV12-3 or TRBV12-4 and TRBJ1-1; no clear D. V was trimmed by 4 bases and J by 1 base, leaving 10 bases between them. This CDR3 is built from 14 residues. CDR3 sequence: CASSSLGENTEAFF. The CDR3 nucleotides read TGTGCCAGCAGTTCGTTGGGAGAGAACACTGAAGCTTTCTTT.

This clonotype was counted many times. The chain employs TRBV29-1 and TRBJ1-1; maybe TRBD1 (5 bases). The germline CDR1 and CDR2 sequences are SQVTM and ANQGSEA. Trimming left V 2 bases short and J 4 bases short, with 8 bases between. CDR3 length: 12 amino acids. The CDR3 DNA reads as TGCAGCGTTGAAAGGGACGTCACTGAAGCTTTCTTT. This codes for CSVERDVTEAFF.

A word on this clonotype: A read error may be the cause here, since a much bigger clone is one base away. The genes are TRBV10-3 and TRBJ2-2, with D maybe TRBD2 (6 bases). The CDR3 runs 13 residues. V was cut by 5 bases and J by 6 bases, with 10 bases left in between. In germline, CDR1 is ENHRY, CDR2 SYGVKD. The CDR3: CAISPPSAGELFF. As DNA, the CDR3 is TGTGCCATCAGTCCCCCTAGCGCCGGGGAGCTGTTTTTT.

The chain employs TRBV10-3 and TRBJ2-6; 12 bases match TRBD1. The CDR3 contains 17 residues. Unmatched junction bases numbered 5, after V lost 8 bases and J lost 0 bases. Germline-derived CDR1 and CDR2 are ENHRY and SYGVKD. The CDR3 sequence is CAIGRDRGLSGANVLTF. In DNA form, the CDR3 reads TGTGCCATCGGTAGGGACAGGGGGCTCTCTGGGGCCAACGTCCTGACTTTC.

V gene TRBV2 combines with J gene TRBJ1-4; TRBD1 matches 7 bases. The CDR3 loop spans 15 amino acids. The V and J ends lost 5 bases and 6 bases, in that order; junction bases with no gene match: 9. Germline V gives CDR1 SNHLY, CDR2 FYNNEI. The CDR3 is CASSPRGGIDEKLFF. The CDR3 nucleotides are TGTGCCAGCAGTCCCAGGGGGGGAATTGATGAAAAACTGTTTTTT.

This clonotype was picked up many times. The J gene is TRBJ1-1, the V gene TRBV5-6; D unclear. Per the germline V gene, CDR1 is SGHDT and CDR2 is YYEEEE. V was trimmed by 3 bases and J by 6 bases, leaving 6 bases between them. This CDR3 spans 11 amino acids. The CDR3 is CASSSDSEAFF. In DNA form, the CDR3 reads TGTGCCAGCAGCTCGGACTCTGAAGCTTTCTTT. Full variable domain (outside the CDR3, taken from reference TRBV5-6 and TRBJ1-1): DAGVTQSPTHLIKTRGQQVTLRCSPKSGHDTVSWYQQALGQGPQFIFQYYEEEERQRGNFPDRFSGHQFPNYSSELNVNALLLGDSALYLCASSSDSEAFFGQGTRLTVV.

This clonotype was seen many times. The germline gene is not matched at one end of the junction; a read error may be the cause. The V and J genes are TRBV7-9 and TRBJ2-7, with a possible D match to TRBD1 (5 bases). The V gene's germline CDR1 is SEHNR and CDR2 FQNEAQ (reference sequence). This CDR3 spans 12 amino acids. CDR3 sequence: CASSSQGYEQYF. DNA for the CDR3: TGCGCCAGCAGCTCGCAGGGTTACGAGCAGTACTTC.

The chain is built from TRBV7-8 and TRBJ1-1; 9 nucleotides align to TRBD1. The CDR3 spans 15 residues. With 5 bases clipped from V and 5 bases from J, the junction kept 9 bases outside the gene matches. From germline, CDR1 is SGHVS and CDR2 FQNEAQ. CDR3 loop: CASSPWGTGSTEAFF. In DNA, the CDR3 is TGTGCCAGCAGCCCCTGGGGGACAGGGTCGACTGAAGCTTTCTTT.

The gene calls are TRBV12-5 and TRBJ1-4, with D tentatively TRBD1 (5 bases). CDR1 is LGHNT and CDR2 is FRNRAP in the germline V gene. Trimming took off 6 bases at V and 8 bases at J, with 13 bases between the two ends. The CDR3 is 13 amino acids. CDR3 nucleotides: TGTGCTAGTGGAGGGGTTGAGGTGGAAAAACTGTTTTTT. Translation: CASGGVEVEKLFF. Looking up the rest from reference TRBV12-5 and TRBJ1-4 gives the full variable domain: DARVTQTPRHKVTEMGQEVTMRCQPILGHNTVFWYRQTMMQGLELLAYFRNRAPLDDSGMPKDRFSAEMPDATLATLKIQPSEPRDSAVYFCASGGVEVEKLFFGSGTQLSVL.